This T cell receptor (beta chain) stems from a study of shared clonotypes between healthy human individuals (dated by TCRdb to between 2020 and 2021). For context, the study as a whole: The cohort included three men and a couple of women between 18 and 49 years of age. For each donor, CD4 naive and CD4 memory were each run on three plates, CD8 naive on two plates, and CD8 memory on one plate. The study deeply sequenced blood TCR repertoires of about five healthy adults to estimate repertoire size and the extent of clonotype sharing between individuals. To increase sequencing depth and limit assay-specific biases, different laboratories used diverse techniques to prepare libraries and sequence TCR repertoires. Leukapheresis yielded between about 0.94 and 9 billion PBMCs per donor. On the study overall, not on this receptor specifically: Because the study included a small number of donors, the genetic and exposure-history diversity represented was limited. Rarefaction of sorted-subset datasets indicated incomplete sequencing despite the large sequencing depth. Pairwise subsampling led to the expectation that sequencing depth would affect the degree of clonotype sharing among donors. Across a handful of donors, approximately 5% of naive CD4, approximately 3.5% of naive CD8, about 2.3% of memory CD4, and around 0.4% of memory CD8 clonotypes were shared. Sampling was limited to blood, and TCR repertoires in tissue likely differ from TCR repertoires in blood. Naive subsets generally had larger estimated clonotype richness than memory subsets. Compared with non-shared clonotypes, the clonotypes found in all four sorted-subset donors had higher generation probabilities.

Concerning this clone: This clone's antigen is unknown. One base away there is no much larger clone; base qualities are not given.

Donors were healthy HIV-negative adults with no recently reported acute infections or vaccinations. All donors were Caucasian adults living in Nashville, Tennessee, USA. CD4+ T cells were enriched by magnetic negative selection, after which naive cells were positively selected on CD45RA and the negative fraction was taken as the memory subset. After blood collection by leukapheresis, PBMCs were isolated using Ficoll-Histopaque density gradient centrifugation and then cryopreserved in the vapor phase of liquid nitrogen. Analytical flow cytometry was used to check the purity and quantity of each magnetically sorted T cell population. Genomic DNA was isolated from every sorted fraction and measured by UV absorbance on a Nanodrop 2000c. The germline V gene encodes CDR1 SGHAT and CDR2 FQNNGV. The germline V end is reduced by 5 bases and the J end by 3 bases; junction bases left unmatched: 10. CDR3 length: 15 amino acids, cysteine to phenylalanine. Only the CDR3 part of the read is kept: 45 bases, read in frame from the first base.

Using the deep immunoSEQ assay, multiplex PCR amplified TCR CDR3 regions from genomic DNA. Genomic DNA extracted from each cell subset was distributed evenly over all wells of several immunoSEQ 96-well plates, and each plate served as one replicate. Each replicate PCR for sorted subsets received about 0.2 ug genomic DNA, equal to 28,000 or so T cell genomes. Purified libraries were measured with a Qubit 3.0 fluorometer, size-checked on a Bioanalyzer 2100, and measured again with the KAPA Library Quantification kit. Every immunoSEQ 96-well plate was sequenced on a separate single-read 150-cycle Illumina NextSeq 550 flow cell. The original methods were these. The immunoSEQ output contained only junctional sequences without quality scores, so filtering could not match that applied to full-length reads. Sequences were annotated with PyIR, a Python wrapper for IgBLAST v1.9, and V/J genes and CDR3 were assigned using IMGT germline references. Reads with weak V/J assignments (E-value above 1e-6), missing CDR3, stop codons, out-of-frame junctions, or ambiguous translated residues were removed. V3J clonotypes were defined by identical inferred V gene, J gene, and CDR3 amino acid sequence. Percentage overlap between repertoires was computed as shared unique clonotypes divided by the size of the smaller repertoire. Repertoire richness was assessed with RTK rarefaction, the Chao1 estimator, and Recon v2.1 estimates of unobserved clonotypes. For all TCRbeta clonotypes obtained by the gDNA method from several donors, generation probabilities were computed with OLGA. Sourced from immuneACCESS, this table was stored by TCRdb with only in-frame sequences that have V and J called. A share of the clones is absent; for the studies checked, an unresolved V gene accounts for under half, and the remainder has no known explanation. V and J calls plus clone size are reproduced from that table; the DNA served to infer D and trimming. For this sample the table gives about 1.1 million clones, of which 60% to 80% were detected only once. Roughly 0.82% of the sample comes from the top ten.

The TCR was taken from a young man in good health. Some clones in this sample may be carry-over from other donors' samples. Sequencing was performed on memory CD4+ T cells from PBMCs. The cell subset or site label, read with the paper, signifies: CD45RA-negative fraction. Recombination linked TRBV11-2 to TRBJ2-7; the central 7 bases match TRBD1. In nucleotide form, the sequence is TGTGCCAGCAGCCCATCCGGGACAGTGGGCTACGAGCAGTACTTC. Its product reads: CASSPSGTVGYEQYF.